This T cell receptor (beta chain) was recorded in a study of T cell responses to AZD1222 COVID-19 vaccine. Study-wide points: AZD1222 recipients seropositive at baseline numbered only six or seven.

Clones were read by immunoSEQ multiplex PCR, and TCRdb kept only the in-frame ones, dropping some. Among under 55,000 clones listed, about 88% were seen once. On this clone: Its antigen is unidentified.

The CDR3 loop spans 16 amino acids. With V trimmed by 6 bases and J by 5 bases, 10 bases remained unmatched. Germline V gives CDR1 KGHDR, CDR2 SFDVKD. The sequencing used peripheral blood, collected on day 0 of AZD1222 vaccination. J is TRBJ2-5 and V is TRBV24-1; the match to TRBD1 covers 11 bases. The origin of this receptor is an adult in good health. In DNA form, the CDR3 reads TGTGCCACCAGTCCTCGCGGACAGGGGGCTTCGGAGACCCAGTACTTC. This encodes CATSPRGQGASETQYF.